Listed here is a single T cell receptor (beta chain). The CDR3 length is 15 residues. With 2 bases removed from V and 1 base from J, the gap between germline ends came to 11 bases. CDR1 is KGHSH and CDR2 is LQKENI in the germline V gene. The record originates from a study of blood T cells in healthy people across ages. A second PCR of 7 to 11 cycles used a sample-barcoded 5' primer and a J-beta primer mix. One entry per CDR3 protein results from TCRdb running MiXCR on the 5' RACE reads. Found here are about 570,000 distinct CDR3 sequences, roughly a quarter of them singletons; the top ten hold roughly 20%.

The receptor was derived from a woman in her 70s in good health. This sequence joins TRBV18 and TRBJ1-1; a weak D match, TRBD1 (5 bases). The material sequenced was blood. CDR3 bases: TGTGCCAGCTCACCAGGCAGGGCGTCGAACACTGAAGCTTTCTTT. Protein product: CASSPGRASNTEAFF.